These 22 T cell receptor beta chains originate from one sample sequenced in a study of blood T cell repertoires in COVID-19. Generated by immunoSEQ multiplex PCR, the TCRdb table keeps only in-frame clones and is missing some. The table includes around 500,000 clones, 70% to 90% detected once. Sequenced input: PBMCs or T cells enriched from blood (not recorded which). The receptors derive from a woman in her sixties who had recovered from COVID-19.

This sequence joins TRBV24-1 and TRBJ2-3; D remains unclear. The CDR3 spans 15 residues. Trimming removed 6 bases from V and 1 base from J, with 13 bases in between. From germline, CDR1 is KGHDR and CDR2 SFDVKD. The CDR3 reads CATSLARPGTDTQYF. The CDR3 DNA is TGTGCCACCAGTTTGGCCCGTCCTGGCACAGATACGCAGTATTTT.

V is TRBV19 and J is TRBJ2-7, with TRBD2 as a possible D gene (7 bases). CDR3 length: 15 amino acids. V shed 8 bases and J shed 4 bases, with 21 bases lying between them. CDR1 is LNHDA and CDR2 is SQIVND in the germline V gene (reference sequence). DNA of the CDR3: TGTGCCAGTCAGAACCCTGGCGAGGGGGGGTACGAGCAGTACTTC. This sequence encodes CASQNPGEGGYEQYF.

The rearrangement links TRBV2 to TRBJ2-1; the D gene is possibly TRBD2 (5 bases). CDR3 length: 16 amino acids. Germline CDR1 is SNHLY and CDR2 is FYNNEI. V was clipped by 4 bases and J by 0 bases, with 13 bases between them. The CDR3 region has the DNA TGTGCCAGCAGTGCCAGCGGTCCAAGCTCCTACAATGAGCAGTTCTTC. Translating it yields CASSASGPSSYNEQFF. The complete variable domain, with remaining parts taken from reference TRBV2 and TRBJ2-1, reads EPEVTQTPSHQVTQMGQEVILRCVPISNHLYFYWYRQILGQKVEFLVSFYNNEISEKSEIFDDQFSVERPDGSNFTLKIRSTKLEDSAMYFCASSASGPSSYNEQFFGPGTRLTVL.

The chain couples TRBV12-5 to TRBJ1-2; D perhaps matches TRBD1 (6 bases). The CDR3 loop spans 14 amino acids. CDR1 is LGHNT, CDR2 FRNRAP, per germline. V dropped 0 bases and J dropped 2 bases, with 7 bases sitting between them. In DNA, the CDR3 is TGTGCTAGTGGTTTGGTTGGGGGCAACTATGGCTACACCTTC. It yields the protein CASGLVGGNYGYTF.

V is TRBV27 and J is TRBJ1-6; D gene unclear. This CDR3 spans 13 amino acids. Germline CDR1 reads MNHEY; CDR2 reads SMNVEV (reference sequence). Trimming stripped 5 bases from V and 8 bases from J, with 10 bases between. The CDR3: CASSSLIDSPLHF. The CDR3 nucleotides read TGTGCCAGCAGTAGCCTTATCGATTCACCCCTCCACTTT.

About this clone: At the DNA level, this CDR3 is encoded by other sequences in the same sample as well. The rearrangement uses TRBV12-3 or TRBV12-4 and TRBJ1-5; a weak D match, TRBD1 (5 bases). The CDR3 consists of 13 residues. The V end was cut by 3 bases, the J end by 7 bases, with 10 bases between. CDR3 sequence: CASSFSGNQPQHF. The CDR3 DNA reads as TGTGCCAGCAGTTTTTCAGGGAACCAGCCCCAGCATTTT.

The chain joins TRBV2 to TRBJ1-1; D is perhaps TRBD1 (6 bases). Germline V gene lookup returns CDR1 SNHLY and CDR2 FYNNEI. The CDR3 spans 14 residues. Trimming took off 7 bases at V and 6 bases at J, with 18 bases between the two ends. In DNA form, the CDR3 reads TGTGCCAGCATTATACAGGGCGGGGGCGCTGAAGCTTTCTTT. Amino acid sequence: CASIIQGGGAEAFF.

The chain has TRBV6-5 and TRBJ1-1, with D tentatively TRBD1 (6 bases). Germline V CDR1 and CDR2: MNHEY, SVGAGI. Deletions cut 5 bases from V and 7 bases from J, with 11 bases between. CDR3 size: 12 residues. CDR3 sequence reads: CASSTGQSEAFF. In nucleotides, the CDR3 is TGTGCCAGCAGTACAGGGCAGAGTGAAGCTTTCTTT.

This clone was observed a single time. The rearrangement links TRBV7-2 to TRBJ1-4, with TRBD1 as a possible D gene (5 bases). Germline V lookup: CDR1 SGHTA, CDR2 FQGNSA. The CDR3 covers 15 residues. The ends were cut back, 2 bases at V and 5 bases at J, with 12 bases in the middle. The CDR3 bases are TGTGCCAGCAGCTTACACAGGATAGAGAATGAAAAACTGTTTTTT. Its protein product is CASSLHRIENEKLFF.

The rearrangement joins TRBV3-1 (or the pseudogene TRBV3-2) to TRBJ1-3; no reliable D call. From germline, CDR1 is LGHDT and CDR2 YNNKEL (reference sequence). The CDR3 loop spans 13 amino acids. V lost 6 bases to trimming and J lost 2 bases, with 8 bases between them. The CDR3 loop reads CASRGAAGNTIYF. As DNA, the CDR3 is TGTGCCAGCAGGGGAGCGGCTGGAAACACCATATATTTT.

Here the CDR3 reads CASCPQGSTGELFF. The DNA for the CDR3 is TGCGCCAGCTGTCCGCAGGGATCCACCGGGGAGCTGTTTTTT. The chain has TRBV5-1 and TRBJ2-2; weak D call: TRBD1 (5 bases). V lost 7 bases to trimming and J lost 4 bases, with 14 bases between them. The CDR3 runs 14 residues. From germline, CDR1 is SGHRS and CDR2 YFSETQ.

This clone has only a few counts. The chain combines TRBV4-1 with TRBJ1-2, with 10 positions matching TRBD1. The CDR3 contains 15 residues. CDR1 and CDR2 from the germline V gene are MGHRA and YSYEKL. V lost 5 bases to trimming and J lost 8 bases; unmatched junction nucleotides: 11. The CDR3 spells CASSSSTGGFWGYTF. DNA for the CDR3: TGCGCCAGCAGCTCGTCGACAGGGGGCTTTTGGGGCTACACCTTC.

The chain is built from TRBV2 and TRBJ1-2; D call uncertain. Trimming took off 3 bases at V and 0 bases at J, with 5 bases between the two ends. Germline V gives CDR1 SNHLY, CDR2 FYNNEI. This CDR3 spans 13 amino acids. CDR3 protein: CASSESPNYGYTF. The CDR3 nucleotides read TGTGCCAGCAGTGAGTCTCCTAACTATGGCTACACCTTC. Looking up the rest from reference TRBV2 and TRBJ1-2 gives the full variable domain: EPEVTQTPSHQVTQMGQEVILRCVPISNHLYFYWYRQILGQKVEFLVSFYNNEISEKSEIFDDQFSVERPDGSNFTLKIRSTKLEDSAMYFCASSESPNYGYTFGSGTRLTVV.

The chain combines TRBV7-9 with TRBJ2-2; D unclear. The CDR3 sequence is 16 residues long. V gave up 5 bases and J gave up 4 bases, with 17 bases separating them. Germline lookup yields CDR1 SEHNR and CDR2 FQNEAQ (reference sequence). This CDR3 reads CASSPARVILTGELFF. For the CDR3, the DNA is TGTGCCAGCAGCCCCGCACGGGTTATACTCACCGGGGAGCTGTTTTTT. Variable domain in full (rest from reference TRBV7-9 and TRBJ2-2): DTGVSQNPRHKITKRGQNVTFRCDPISEHNRLYWYRQTLGQGPEFLTYFQNEAQLEKSRLLSDRFSAERPKGSFSTLEIQRTEQGDSAMYLCASSPARVILTGELFFGEGSRLTVL.

The V call is TRBV24-1, the J call TRBJ2-5; 9 positions agree with TRBD2. Germline lookup yields CDR1 KGHDR and CDR2 SFDVKD. V lost 5 bases to trimming and J lost 1 base; unmatched junction nucleotides: 4. The CDR3 runs 15 residues. Here the CDR3 reads CATSGPAGGQETQYF. The DNA of the CDR3 is TGTGCCACCAGTGGACCAGCGGGGGGCCAAGAGACCCAGTACTTC.

The J gene is TRBJ1-4, the V gene TRBV30; perhaps TRBD1 as D (5 bases). CDR3 size: 15 residues. V lost 2 bases and J 4 bases, leaving 14 bases between the germline ends. Germline assignment: CDR1 GTSNPN and CDR2 SVGIG (reference sequence). This chain's CDR3 is CAWSRPGLLNEKLFF. Written as DNA, the CDR3 is TGTGCCTGGAGTAGACCGGGACTGCTTAATGAAAAACTGTTTTTT. Drawing the rest from reference TRBV30 and TRBJ1-4, the complete variable domain is SQTIHQWPATLVQPVGSPLSLECTVEGTSNPNLYWYRQAAGRGLQLLFYSVGIGQISSEVPQNLSASRPQDRQFILSSKKLLLSDSGFYLCAWSRPGLLNEKLFFGSGTQLSVL.

Only a few counts were recorded for this clone. The V gene is TRBV30, the J gene TRBJ2-7; D gene ambiguous. The V and J ends lost 1 base and 0 bases respectively, with 16 bases between them. CDR3 length equals 16 residues. Germline V gene sequence: CDR1 GTSNPN, CDR2 SVGIG (reference sequence). The CDR3 spells CAWSGPSQAHSYEQYF. CDR3 DNA sequence: TGTGCCTGGAGTGGGCCCAGCCAGGCCCACTCCTACGAGCAGTACTTC.

The genes are TRBV5-4 and TRBJ1-2; 10 nucleotides align to TRBD1. The CDR3 contains 16 residues. V lost 4 bases, J lost 0 bases, and 6 bases stayed unmatched. The germline V gene has CDR1 SGHNT and CDR2 YYREEE (reference sequence). The CDR3 DNA sequence: TGTGCCAGCAGCCCCTTCGGGACAGGGGCTAACTATGGCTACACCTTC. Translated, it gives CASSPFGTGANYGYTF.

The chain couples TRBV2 to TRBJ2-3; 11 positions agree with TRBD2. The J segment lost 5 bases and the V segment lost 3 bases, leaving 7 bases of the junction unmatched. The V gene's germline CDR1 is SNHLY and CDR2 FYNNEI. The CDR3 covers 16 residues. DNA of the CDR3: TGTGCCAGCAGTGAGGTTAGCGGGGGGGCCGAAGATACGCAGTATTTT. It specifies CASSEVSGGAEDTQYF.

Notes on this clone: Additional DNA sequences in this sample encode the identical CDR3. The chain uses TRBV6-5 and TRBJ1-5, with TRBD1 matching over 7 bases. Germline trimming cut 2 bases from V and 6 bases from J; bases unmatched to any gene: 7. This CDR3 spans 15 amino acids. Germline V gene lookup returns CDR1 MNHEY and CDR2 SVGAGI. This CDR3 is CASSYGRGLGQPQHF. The CDR3 DNA follows: TGTGCCAGCAGTTACGGCAGGGGGTTAGGTCAGCCCCAGCATTTT.

This rearrangement joins TRBV11-3 to TRBJ1-4; weak D call: TRBD1 (5 bases). Germline CDR1 reads SGHNT; CDR2 reads YENEEA. V lost 5 bases and J lost 4, with 11 bases in between. The CDR3 totals 14 residues. The CDR3 protein is CASSPSRGNEKLFF. For the CDR3, the DNA is TGTGCCAGCAGCCCTAGTAGGGGTAATGAAAAACTGTTTTTT.

This clone has a single count. The rearrangement uses TRBV29-1 and TRBJ2-3; 11 bases map to TRBD2. CDR1 is SQVTM and CDR2 is ANQGSEA in the germline V gene. Trimming at V came to 7 bases and at J to 6 bases, leaving 6 bases not matched to a gene. The CDR3 extends over 13 amino acids. As DNA, the CDR3 is TGCAGCGCCCGGACTAGCGGGCGGGATACGCAGTATTTT. Amino acids: CSARTSGRDTQYF.